These 7 T cell receptor beta chains share one sample of origin, sequenced in a study of blood T cell repertoires in COVID-19. Libraries were prepared by immunoSEQ multiplex PCR; TCRdb keeps only in-frame clonotypes and omits some of them. There are about 190,000 clones in the sample; about nine tenths occur only once, and approximately 1.1% lies in the top ten. The sample taken for sequencing was peripheral blood. The receptors stem from a man aged 25-45 years with acute or convalescent COVID-19.

This clone was picked up one time. This chain joins TRBV28 and TRBJ2-2, with D possibly TRBD1 on 6 matching bases. CDR3 length equals 16 residues. Trimming pared 7 bases from V and 2 bases from J, leaving 17 bases between. Per germline, CDR1 MDHEN and CDR2 SYDVKM. CDR3 bases: TGTGCCAGCAAGGCGGCAGGGGCGCGAAACACCGGGGAGCTGTTTTTT. Its translation: CASKAAGARNTGELFF. The full variable domain, in which reference TRBV28 and TRBJ2-2 provide the parts outside the CDR3, is DVKVTQSSRYLVKRTGEKVFLECVQDMDHENMFWYRQDPGLGLRLIYFSYDVKMKEKGDIPEGYSVSREKKERFSLILESASTNQTSMYLCASKAAGARNTGELFFGEGSRLTVL.

The V and J genes are TRBV5-4 and TRBJ1-1; TRBD1 matches at 7 bases. The CDR3 length is 15 residues. With V trimmed by 0 bases and J by 0 bases, 2 bases remained unmatched. Germline CDR1 SGHNT, CDR2 YYREEE (reference sequence). In DNA form, the CDR3 reads TGTGCCAGCAGCTTGGTAGGGGGCTTGAACACTGAAGCTTTCTTT. Translating gives CASSLVGGLNTEAFF.

V usage is TRBV4-1 and J usage is TRBJ2-4; tentative D call: TRBD1 (7 bases). Germline CDR1 and CDR2: MGHRA and YSYEKL. V was trimmed by 4 bases and J by 6 bases, leaving 16 bases between them. The CDR3 consists of 15 residues. This chain's CDR3 is CASSRPTGRLNIQYF. CDR3 in DNA: TGCGCCAGCAGCCGTCCGACAGGGAGGCTAAACATTCAGTACTTC.

The chain is built from TRBV19 and TRBJ2-1; TRBD1 is a possible D gene (7 bases). Germline V CDR1 and CDR2: LNHDA, SQIVND (reference sequence). CDR3 length equals 14 residues. V was cut by 7 bases and J by 3 bases, with 13 bases left in between. The CDR3 DNA reads TGTGCCAGTAATATCAGGGGGGACTACAATGAGCAGTTCTTC. This codes for CASNIRGDYNEQFF.

The rearrangement joins TRBV18 to TRBJ1-2; a possible D gene is TRBD1 (5 bases). The CDR3 has 14 amino acids. From germline, CDR1 is KGHSH and CDR2 LQKENI. V was cut by 3 bases and J by 6 bases, with 14 bases left in between. The CDR3: CASSPQSKGNGYTF. CDR3 nucleotides: TGTGCCAGCTCACCCCAGTCAAAGGGGAATGGCTACACCTTC. Full variable domain (missing parts from reference TRBV18 and TRBJ1-2): NAGVMQNPRHLVRRRGQEARLRCSPMKGHSHVYWYRQLPEEGLKFMVYLQKENIIDESGMPKERFSAEFPKEGPSILRIQQVVRGDSAAYFCASSPQSKGNGYTFGSGTRLTVV.

This chain connects TRBV19 to TRBJ1-2; D might be TRBD1 (5 bases). Germline lookup yields CDR1 LNHDA and CDR2 SQIVND (reference sequence). V lost 5 bases, J lost 7 bases, and 23 bases lay in between. The CDR3 consists of 16 residues. In DNA, the CDR3 is TGTGCCAGTAGTTTAGCTTTTCGGCAGGGAAGTATTGGCTACACCTTC. Translation: CASSLAFRQGSIGYTF.

The chain links TRBV6-5 to TRBJ1-6, with 10 bases aligning to TRBD1. Germline V gives CDR1 MNHEY, CDR2 SVGAGI. This CDR3 has 15 amino acids. Trimming at V came to 7 bases and at J to 9 bases, leaving 9 bases not matched to a gene. The CDR3: CASKFRQGAGSPLHF. In DNA form, the CDR3 reads TGTGCCAGCAAGTTTAGACAGGGGGCCGGTTCACCCCTCCACTTT.